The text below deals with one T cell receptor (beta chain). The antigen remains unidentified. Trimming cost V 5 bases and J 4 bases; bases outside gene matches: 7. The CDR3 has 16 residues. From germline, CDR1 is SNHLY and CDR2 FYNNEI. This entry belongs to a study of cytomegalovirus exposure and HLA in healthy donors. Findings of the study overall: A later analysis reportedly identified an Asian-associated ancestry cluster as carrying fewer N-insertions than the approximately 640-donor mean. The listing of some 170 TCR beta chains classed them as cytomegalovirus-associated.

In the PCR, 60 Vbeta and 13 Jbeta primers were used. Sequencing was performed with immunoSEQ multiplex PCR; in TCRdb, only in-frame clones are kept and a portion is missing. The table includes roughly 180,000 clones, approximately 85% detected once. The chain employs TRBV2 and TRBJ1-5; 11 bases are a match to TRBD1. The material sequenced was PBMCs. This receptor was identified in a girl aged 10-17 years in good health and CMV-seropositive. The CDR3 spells CASSPPGQGANQPQHF. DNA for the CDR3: TGTGCCAGCAGTCCACCTGGACAGGGGGCTAATCAGCCCCAGCATTTT. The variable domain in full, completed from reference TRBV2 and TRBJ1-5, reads EPEVTQTPSHQVTQMGQEVILRCVPISNHLYFYWYRQILGQKVEFLVSFYNNEISEKSEIFDDQFSVERPDGSNFTLKIRSTKLEDSAMYFCASSPPGQGANQPQHFGDGTRLSIL.